This TCR beta chain is drawn from a study of T cells in Graves' hyperthyroidism and ophthalmopathy (dated by TCRdb to the late 2010s). About the investigation overall: Peripheral blood samples were taken at initial diagnosis, before any treatment was given. To identify TCR V-J signatures that set the groups apart, the researchers used a discovery cohort of 100 patients, made up of 43 with Graves' ophthalmopathy and about 60 with stable Graves' hyperthyroidism. Prospective prediction of ophthalmopathy was tested in an independent validation cohort of under 20 hyperthyroidism patients and 17 patients who later progressed to ophthalmopathy. The 95 to 100 discovery patients were randomly divided into training and test sets at a 7:3 ratio. In addition, the study compared T-cell repertoires in thyroid tissue and in blood from about 6 Graves' hyperthyroidism patients. Once sampling was done, hyperthyroidism patients were given methimazole at a starting dose of 30 mg daily, whereas ophthalmopathy patients were given high-dose intravenous methylprednisolone. The paper reports TCR Vbeta CDR3 sequencing of approximately 130 peripheral blood samples: approximately 43 ophthalmopathy, about 75 hyperthyroidism and around 17 progressor patients.

Remarks on this clonotype: Its recognized antigen is unknown. Qualities for individual bases were not recorded, and no much larger clone is one base off.

Paper-wide results and their limitations: A model built on a 13 V-J signature distinguished ophthalmopathy from stable hyperthyroidism, reaching approximately 89% sensitivity and around 82% specificity in cross-validation and 80%/75% in testing. Most expanded thyroid clonotypes (frequency above 0.001) were also found in blood, which suggests that blood repertoires may mirror thyroid immune responses. In validation, progression to ophthalmopathy was predicted by the model with nearly 71% sensitivity and just over 72% specificity, a median of roughly 6 months before onset. No statistical method was used to fix the sample size in advance, and group allocation was not hidden from the investigators.

Amplification of TCR beta CDR3 regions was carried out from RNA transcripts. The first round of RT-PCR for the TCR CDR3 was performed with the HTBI primer set and the Qiagen OneStep RT-PCR kit. A second multiplex PCR round built the libraries, followed by size selection and purification. Libraries were sequenced paired-end with 100 bp reads on an Illumina HiSeq2000. As for the authors' bioinformatics: SOAPnuke was used to process the raw data, removing reads that contained adapters or uncalled bases, had a mean Phred below 15, or lacked an exact match to the constant primer or identifier. High-quality paired reads were merged with COPE v1.2.5, and unique nucleotide sequences were defined as clonotypes. MiTCR v1.1 was used to align the clonotypes against IMGT TRBV, TRBD and TRBJ reference segments. The analysis included only V-J combinations with a frequency above 0.0001, which together covered approximately 99% of the repertoires. The TCS score was defined as F50 (clonal expansion) divided by E x V (chaos), with BLOSUM62-based TCRdist calculated between CDR3 peptides within each V-J. Welch's t-statistics and random forest reduced around 550 V-J features to 13, which were used in a naive Bayes classifier (R e1071). TCRdb ran its own pipeline on the public reads, namely fastp trimming at Q25 and MiXCR clone calling, and kept in-frame beta chains. Identical CDR3 protein sequences are pooled into one entry, listed with their most common genes and DNA. The authors' filters were not applied to this entry. Here the sample has 350,000 or so distinct CDR3 sequences; over 15% occur a single time. The ten largest clones capture about half of the sample.

Stable Graves' hyperthyroidism was defined as no progression to ophthalmopathy during 18 months of follow-up. Hyperthyroidism patients were newly diagnosed, had a disease duration of under 2 months, and were aged 18 to 65 years. Patients with uncontrolled infections, other autoimmune diseases, pregnancy or lactation were excluded. Diagnoses were established on the basis of clinical symptoms, serum thyroxine and TRAb, thyroid ultrasound, and orbital computed tomography. PBMCs were separated from roughly 10 ml of fresh peripheral blood using Ficoll-Paque density gradient centrifugation. Trizol reagent was used to extract total RNA, and RNA quality was then checked on an Agilent 2100 Bioanalyzer. V loses 0 bases of germline sequence and J loses 1 base, and the interval between the two ends is 20 bases. Spanning cysteine to phenylalanine, the CDR3 consists of 19 amino acids. Kept here is only the CDR3 DNA, which spans 57 bases and is read in frame from base 1. Sequences LGHDT (CDR1) and YNNKEL (CDR2) are obtained from the germline V gene (reference sequence).

The chain employs TRBV3-1 and TRBJ2-3, with the D call tentatively TRBD1 or TRBD2, each fitting 5 bases. The clonotype comes from a woman between 45 and 65 years old with Graves' hyperthyroidism. Material: blood. The nucleotides read TGTGCCAGCAGCCAAGATGTGGGGGATTGGTCTCCTGGCACAGATACGCAGTATTTT. Translation gives CASSQDVGDWSPGTDTQYF.